Following are 8 T cell receptor beta chains from one sample sequenced in a study of shared clonotypes between healthy human individuals. Method: immunoSEQ multiplex PCR; TCRdb's copy keeps in-frame clones and lacks some. The sample yields roughly 2,500,000 clones, 93% seen once. Input material: naive CD4+ T cells from PBMCs. As to subset: CD45RA+ positively selected. These receptors came from a man younger than 35 in good health. Some clones in this sample may be carry-over from other donors' samples.

The rearrangement uses TRBV28 and TRBJ1-5; TRBD1 is a possible D gene (6 bases). This CDR3 is 12 amino acids long. The germline V gene encodes CDR1 MDHEN and CDR2 SYDVKM. Trimming cost V 8 bases and J 5 bases, with 10 bases left between them. DNA for the CDR3: TGTGCCAGCCTGAGGGGGGATCAGCCCCAGCATTTT. Protein product: CASLRGDQPQHF.

The J gene is TRBJ2-5, the V gene TRBV6-5, with a weak D call TRBD1 (5 bases). There are 12 residues in the CDR3. Germline V gene sequence: CDR1 MNHEY, CDR2 SVGAGI. V was trimmed by 5 bases and J by 3 bases, leaving 7 bases between them. Written as DNA, the CDR3 is TGTGCCAGCAGTCAAGGGGAAGAGACCCAGTACTTC. This translates into CASSQGEETQYF.

The chain links TRBV14 to TRBJ1-3; the D is unclear. The V gene lost 1 base and the J gene lost 0 bases, with 7 bases spanning the gap. This CDR3 comprises 15 residues. The germline gives CDR1 SGHDN, CDR2 FVKESK. The CDR3 is CASSQAGLSGNTIYF. CDR3 in DNA: TGTGCCAGCAGCCAAGCAGGCCTCTCTGGAAACACCATATATTTT.

The chain recombines TRBV28 with TRBJ1-5; D might be TRBD1 (6 bases). Germline lookup yields CDR1 MDHEN and CDR2 SYDVKM. The CDR3 runs to 13 residues. V lost 7 bases and J lost 6, with 13 bases in between. The CDR3 sequence is CASTQGGVQPQHF. The CDR3 bases are TGTGCCAGCACCCAAGGGGGGGTTCAGCCCCAGCATTTT.

The chain combines TRBV6-1 with TRBJ2-7; D perhaps matches TRBD2 (6 bases). V lost 2 bases and J lost 3, with 17 bases in between. The CDR3 covers 16 residues. Germline CDR1 reads MNHNS; CDR2 reads SASEGT. The CDR3, as DNA: TGTGCCAGCAGTGAAACGAGTAGTTTGGGGGGCTACGAGCAGTACTTC. Translating gives CASSETSSLGGYEQYF.

The chain links TRBV9 to TRBJ2-7; TRBD1 matches 7 bases. The V and J ends lost 0 bases and 2 bases, in that order; junction bases with no gene match: 2. This CDR3 spans 14 amino acids. CDR1 SGDLS and CDR2 YYNGEE come from the germline V gene. The CDR3 reads CASSVAQGTYEQYF. CDR3 coding DNA: TGTGCCAGCAGCGTAGCACAGGGGACCTACGAGCAGTACTTC.

The CDR3 nucleotides read TGTGCCAGCAGCGTAATTCCTAGCGGGAGAGGTTACACCGGGGAGCTGTTTTTT. It yields the protein CASSVIPSGRGYTGELFF. The rearrangement links TRBV9 to TRBJ2-2; 10 bases match TRBD2. The CDR3 loop spans 18 amino acids. Germline V lookup: CDR1 SGDLS, CDR2 YYNGEE. V shed 1 base and J 3 bases; nucleotides not matched to a gene: 9.

The V call is TRBV5-1, the J call TRBJ2-3; 7 nucleotides line up with TRBD2. Germline values: CDR1 SGHRS, CDR2 YFSETQ. The length of the CDR3 is 17 residues. The ends lost 0 bases at V and 2 bases at J; junction bases unmatched: 9. CDR3 in amino acids: CASSLDSWAGVTDTQYF. CDR3 in DNA: TGCGCCAGCAGCTTGGACTCCTGGGCGGGAGTCACAGATACGCAGTATTTT.